This T cell receptor (beta chain) is drawn from a study of OX40 agonist ivuxolimab in advanced cancers. At the level of the study: In three patients, partial responses were observed, one with hepatocellular carcinoma and two with cutaneous melanoma.

V lost 4 bases to trimming and J lost 6 bases; unmatched junction nucleotides: 10. The germline CDR1 and CDR2 sequences are MNHEY and SVGAGI. This CDR3 is 16 amino acids long. Study-level points and caveats: Some of the nonresponding patients also showed low levels of normalized T-cell clonal expansion.

TCRdb's copy holds only in-frame clones and misses some; the assay was immunoSEQ multiplex PCR. This sample has fewer than 95,000 clones, with about 82% found just once. On this clone: Its antigen remains unknown.

J is TRBJ2-1 and V is TRBV6-5; TRBD2 matches 9 bases. This sequence originates from an adult with an advanced solid tumor such as melanoma, head and neck, liver or kidney cancer. Material: CD4+ or CD8+ T cells sorted from blood, obtained in a trial of the OX40 agonist ivuxolimab. The CDR3 coding sequence is TGTGCCAGCAGTTGGGGCGGGGGGGCCCATCGCAATGAGCAGTTCTTC. This encodes CASSWGGGAHRNEQFF.